Following are 28 T cell receptor beta chains from one sample sequenced in a study of blood T cell repertoires in COVID-19. The protocol was immunoSEQ multiplex PCR, while the TCRdb copy is restricted to in-frame clones and leaves out a portion. The sample has roughly 410,000 clones; more than 70% are singletons. Material for sequencing was peripheral blood. The receptor set was obtained from a man aged 40-49 years with acute or convalescent COVID-19.

J is TRBJ1-3 and V is TRBV7-8, with TRBD1 as a possible D gene (5 bases). The germline gives CDR1 SGHVS, CDR2 FQNEAQ. Trimming left V 8 bases short and J 0 bases short, with 8 bases between. This CDR3 has 13 residues. The CDR3 DNA sequence: TGTGCCAGCCACGGGGGCTCTGGAAACACCATATATTTT. Its translation is CASHGGSGNTIYF. Drawing the rest from reference TRBV7-8 and TRBJ1-3, the complete variable domain is GAGVSQSPRYKVAKRGQDVALRCDPISGHVSLFWYQQALGQGPEFLTYFQNEAQLDKSGLPSDRFFAERPEGSVSTLKIQRTQQEDSAVYLCASHGGSGNTIYFGEGSWLTVV.

The chain's CDR3 is CASSHGGYQGDEQFF. The CDR3 DNA is TGTGCCAGCAGCCACGGCGGCTACCAAGGGGATGAGCAGTTCTTC. The chain carries TRBV11-1 and TRBJ2-1; D may be TRBD1 (5 bases). V lost 5 bases and J lost 8, with 19 bases in between. The CDR3 totals 15 residues. The germline CDR1 and CDR2 sequences are SGHAT and FQDESV (reference sequence).

This clone was counted once. V is TRBV30 and J is TRBJ2-1; 7 nucleotides align to TRBD2. This CDR3 region has 15 residues. The V and J ends lost 5 bases and 0 bases, in that order; junction bases with no gene match: 7. Germline V CDR1 and CDR2: GTSNPN, SVGIG (reference sequence). The CDR3 DNA follows: TGTGCCTGGGCGAACGGGGGGAGCTCCTACAATGAGCAGTTCTTC. This gives the protein CAWANGGSSYNEQFF. The full variable domain, rest sourced from reference TRBV30 and TRBJ2-1, is SQTIHQWPATLVQPVGSPLSLECTVEGTSNPNLYWYRQAAGRGLQLLFYSVGIGQISSEVPQNLSASRPQDRQFILSSKKLLLSDSGFYLCAWANGGSSYNEQFFGPGTRLTVL.

The chain uses TRBV28 and TRBJ2-7; 7 bases are shared with TRBD1. V was clipped by 5 bases and J by 1 base; unmatched bases: 2. The CDR3 runs 13 residues. Germline assignment: CDR1 MDHEN and CDR2 SYDVKM. CDR3 residues: CASSPGQSYEQYF. For the CDR3, the DNA is TGTGCCAGCAGTCCGGGACAGTCCTACGAGCAGTACTTC.

The chain joins TRBV5-5 to TRBJ2-1; no reliable D call. In germline, CDR1 is SGHKS, CDR2 YYEKEE (reference sequence). The CDR3 consists of 15 residues. Trimming stripped 0 bases from V and 3 bases from J, with 10 bases between. The chain's CDR3 is CASSLVQFFYNEQFF. The CDR3 DNA reads TGTGCCAGCAGCTTGGTGCAGTTTTTCTACAATGAGCAGTTCTTC.

The chain joins TRBV9 to TRBJ1-6; 8 nucleotides agree with TRBD1. Trimming took 0 bases from V and 9 from J; bases not matched to a gene: 2. This CDR3 region has 14 residues. Germline V CDR1 and CDR2: SGDLS, YYNGEE. CDR3 in DNA: TGTGCCAGCAGCGTAGCTACAGGGGGTTCACCCCTCCACTTT. It specifies CASSVATGGSPLHF. Full variable domain (rest looked up from reference TRBV9 and TRBJ1-6): DSGVTQTPKHLITATGQRVTLRCSPRSGDLSVYWYQQSLDQGLQFLIQYYNGEERAKGNILERFSAQQFPDLHSELNLSSLELGDSALYFCASSVATGGSPLHFGNGTRLTVT.

V gene TRBV5-5 combines with J gene TRBJ1-1; D is perhaps TRBD1 (5 bases). V lost 4 bases and J 4 bases, leaving 14 bases between the germline ends. This CDR3 is 14 amino acids long. Germline V gene lookup returns CDR1 SGHKS and CDR2 YYEKEE (reference sequence). For the CDR3, the DNA is TGTGCCAGCAGCCGAATAGACACAGGCACTGAAGCTTTCTTT. Translation gives CASSRIDTGTEAFF.

The chain couples TRBV6-5 to TRBJ2-1; TRBD2 matches at 8 bases. After removal of 9 bases from V and 5 bases from J, the junction contained 9 bases not matched to a gene. Germline V gene lookup returns CDR1 MNHEY and CDR2 SVGAGI. This CDR3 comprises 14 residues. The CDR3 sequence: CASQTGGPHNEQFF. The CDR3 nucleotides read TGTGCCAGTCAAACGGGAGGGCCCCACAATGAGCAGTTCTTC.

This sequence joins TRBV27 and TRBJ2-2; 10 positions agree with TRBD2. CDR1 and CDR2 (germline): MNHEY, SMNVEV (reference sequence). This CDR3 is 16 amino acids long. Losses at the gene ends were 1 base for V and 1 base for J; bases not matched to a gene: 0. The CDR3 nucleotides read TGTGCCAGCAGTTTATGGACTAGCGGGAACACCGGGGAGCTGTTTTTT. As protein: CASSLWTSGNTGELFF.

The chain has TRBV28 and TRBJ2-5, with 9 nucleotides matching TRBD1. This CDR3 contains 16 residues. The germline V gene encodes CDR1 MDHEN and CDR2 SYDVKM. Trimming cost V 3 bases and J 3 bases; bases outside gene matches: 8. The CDR3 nucleotides are TGTGCCAGCAGTTTCCCCTCCGGGACAGGGAAAGAGACCCAGTACTTC. The encoded protein is CASSFPSGTGKETQYF. Drawing the rest from reference TRBV28 and TRBJ2-5, the complete variable domain is DVKVTQSSRYLVKRTGEKVFLECVQDMDHENMFWYRQDPGLGLRLIYFSYDVKMKEKGDIPEGYSVSREKKERFSLILESASTNQTSMYLCASSFPSGTGKETQYFGPGTRLLVL.

The chain carries TRBV27 and TRBJ1-2; tentatively, D is TRBD1 (5 bases). The CDR3 runs 16 residues. The V and J ends lost 5 bases and 2 bases respectively, with 18 bases between them. Germline CDR1 and CDR2: MNHEY and SMNVEV (reference sequence). CDR3 loop: CASSPRTDSDNYGYTF. As DNA, the CDR3 is TGTGCCAGCAGTCCTCGGACCGACAGCGACAACTATGGCTACACCTTC.

This clone was counted a single time. CDR3 in amino acids: CASKGVGGSYEQYF. As DNA, the CDR3 is TGTGCCAGCAAAGGAGTAGGGGGCTCCTACGAGCAGTACTTC. The gene calls are TRBV28 and TRBJ2-7; TRBD1 might be the D (6 bases). This CDR3 comprises 14 residues. CDR1 is MDHEN and CDR2 is SYDVKM in the germline V gene. V lost 7 bases and J 0 bases, leaving 13 bases between the germline ends.

This clone has a single count. This sequence joins TRBV4-1 and TRBJ1-2, with TRBD1 matching over 9 bases. J gave up 4 bases and V 4 bases, and 7 bases lay outside the gene matches. CDR3 length equals 15 residues. Germline CDR1 reads MGHRA; CDR2 reads YSYEKL. CDR3 sequence (DNA): TGCGCCAGCAGCCCGACAGGGGGACAGGGCTATGGCTACACCTTC. Translation gives CASSPTGGQGYGYTF.

This sequence joins TRBV21-1 and TRBJ1-2. TRBV21-1 counts as a pseudogene. This CDR3 comprises 12 residues. DNA of the CDR3: TGTGCCAGCAGCTCCAATGAGGATGGCTACACCTTC. It is translated as CASSSNEDGYTF.

The rearrangement joins TRBV28 to TRBJ1-2, with 9 bases that match TRBD1. With V trimmed by 6 bases and J by 8 bases, 10 bases remained unmatched. Germline V lookup: CDR1 MDHEN, CDR2 SYDVKM. The CDR3 loop spans 14 amino acids. The CDR3 reads CASSNLNRGQGYTF. The CDR3 nucleotides are TGTGCCAGCAGCAATCTTAACAGGGGGCAAGGCTACACCTTC.

As regards this clone: The identical CDR3 is also encoded by other nucleotide sequences in the sample. The chain links TRBV27 to TRBJ1-5; D may be TRBD1 (5 bases). The germline V and J ends were trimmed by 0 bases and 1 base, with 7 bases remaining between them. This CDR3 region has 15 residues. CDR1 is MNHEY, CDR2 SMNVEV, per germline (reference sequence). CDR3 in DNA: TGTGCCAGCAGTTTATCGGGGCGCAGCAATCAGCCCCAGCATTTT. It is translated as CASSLSGRSNQPQHF.

V gene TRBV27 combines with J gene TRBJ1-2, with a tentative D call TRBD1 (6 bases). CDR3 length equals 13 residues. CDR1 is MNHEY, CDR2 SMNVEV, per germline (reference sequence). V dropped 6 bases and J dropped 8 bases, with 16 bases sitting between them. CDR3 nucleotides: TGTGCCAGCAGAATAGCGGGGGGCCGGGGCTACACCTTC. Translated, it gives CASRIAGGRGYTF.

The chain joins TRBV5-1 to TRBJ2-3; D unresolved. The CDR3 runs 14 residues. V was pared by 2 bases and J by 1 base, with 8 bases between. Germline CDR1 reads SGHRS; CDR2 reads YFSETQ. This CDR3 is CASSFRHGTDTQYF. The CDR3 DNA reads TGCGCCAGCAGCTTCCGACATGGCACAGATACGCAGTATTTT.

The chain links TRBV5-1 to TRBJ2-6; TRBD1 agrees at 8 bases. The trim removed 4 bases at V and 3 bases at J, leaving 6 bases unmatched. The CDR3 totals 16 residues. Germline V gene sequence: CDR1 SGHRS, CDR2 YFSETQ. In DNA form, the CDR3 reads TGCGCCAGCAGCGGAACAGGGGGAGGTGGGGCCAACGTCCTGACTTTC. Protein: CASSGTGGGGANVLTF.

The chain links TRBV9 to TRBJ2-5; 9 nucleotides align to TRBD1. The V and J ends lost 0 bases and 5 bases, in that order; junction bases with no gene match: 11. This CDR3 comprises 17 residues. CDR1 is SGDLS, CDR2 YYNGEE, per germline. DNA of the CDR3: TGTGCCAGCAGCGTAGCTTCCGGGACAGGGTTAATTGAGACCCAGTACTTC. Protein sequence: CASSVASGTGLIETQYF.

The chain employs TRBV9 and TRBJ2-2, with 9 nucleotides matching TRBD1. V trimming: 3 bases; J trimming: 3 bases; junction bases outside the gene matches: 9. CDR1 is SGDLS, CDR2 YYNGEE, per germline. This CDR3 is built from 17 residues. The CDR3 DNA reads as TGTGCCAGCAGCGACAGCCGACAGGGGGGGCACACCGGGGAGCTGTTTTTT. This sequence encodes CASSDSRQGGHTGELFF.

The chain recombines TRBV6-4 with TRBJ1-1; no clear D. The CDR3 loop spans 13 amino acids. Germline V gene sequence: CDR1 MRHNA, CDR2 SNTAGT. The V end lost 6 bases, the J end lost 0 bases, and 8 bases lay between the germline ends. The CDR3 loop is CASSRKMNTEAFF. The CDR3 region has the DNA TGTGCCAGCAGCAGGAAGATGAACACTGAAGCTTTCTTT.

The V gene is TRBV4-2, the J gene TRBJ1-2; no definite D call. V was cut by 4 bases and J by 4 bases, with 10 bases left in between. Per germline, CDR1 LGHNA and CDR2 YNFKEQ. The CDR3 loop spans 13 amino acids. CDR3 loop: CASSPAASYGYTF. CDR3 nucleotide sequence: TGTGCCAGCAGCCCAGCAGCGTCCTATGGCTACACCTTC.

This clone came up once. The chain has TRBV27 and TRBJ2-1; TRBD2 matches 10 bases. The length of the CDR3 is 19 residues. The V segment lost 7 bases and the J segment 7 bases; nucleotides outside the gene matches: 22. CDR1 is MNHEY, CDR2 SMNVEV, per germline (reference sequence). DNA for the CDR3: TGTGCCAGCATCGGGGTAGCGGGAGGTGGTATTGTTAGCTTTAATGAGCAGTTCTTC. This codes for CASIGVAGGGIVSFNEQFF.

This clone was counted once. The chain joins TRBV28 to TRBJ1-6; possible D gene TRBD1, 6 bases. The V and J ends lost 4 bases and 0 bases respectively, with 16 bases between them. The CDR3 is 18 residues long. Germline lookup yields CDR1 MDHEN and CDR2 SYDVKM. As DNA, the CDR3 is TGTGCCAGCAGTTCTCCGGGACACCTGAGCTCCTATAATTCACCCCTCCACTTT. Translating gives CASSSPGHLSSYNSPLHF.

This clone was found once. This sequence joins TRBV6-1 and TRBJ2-4; weak D call: TRBD1 (6 bases). Trimming cost V 4 bases and J 1 base, with 14 bases left between them. Germline loops: CDR1 MNHNS, CDR2 SASEGT. This CDR3 region has 16 residues. Written as DNA, the CDR3 is TGTGCCAGCAGTGGCCCGACAGGTAGGGCCAAAAACATTCAGTACTTC. It translates to CASSGPTGRAKNIQYF.

The chain is built from TRBV28 and TRBJ2-1, with D tentatively TRBD1 (6 bases). V lost 3 bases and J lost 3, with 9 bases in between. The CDR3 totals 14 residues. Germline values: CDR1 MDHEN, CDR2 SYDVKM. The CDR3 bases are TGTGCCAGCAGTTTGGTCAGGGGCTACAATGAGCAGTTCTTC. The encoded protein is CASSLVRGYNEQFF.

This chain links TRBV9 with TRBJ2-2; the D gene is possibly TRBD2 (6 bases). The V and J ends lost 0 bases and 3 bases respectively, with 15 bases between them. The CDR3 runs to 17 residues. Germline V CDR1 and CDR2: SGDLS, YYNGEE. The CDR3 is CASSVDPGEGHTGELFF. DNA of the CDR3: TGTGCCAGCAGCGTAGACCCGGGGGAAGGGCACACCGGGGAGCTGTTTTTT.